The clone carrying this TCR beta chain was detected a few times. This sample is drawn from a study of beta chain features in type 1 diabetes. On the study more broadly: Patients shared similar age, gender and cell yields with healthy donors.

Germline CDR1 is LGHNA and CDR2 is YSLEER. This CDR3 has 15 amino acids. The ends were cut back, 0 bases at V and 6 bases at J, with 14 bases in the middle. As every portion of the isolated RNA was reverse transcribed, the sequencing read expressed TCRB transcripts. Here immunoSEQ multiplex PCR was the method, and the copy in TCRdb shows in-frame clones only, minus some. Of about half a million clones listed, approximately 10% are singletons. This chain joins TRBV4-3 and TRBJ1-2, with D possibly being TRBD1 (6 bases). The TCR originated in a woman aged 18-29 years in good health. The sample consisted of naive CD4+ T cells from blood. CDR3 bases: TGCGCCAGCAGCCAAGATCAGGGGTCGTTTGATGGCTACACCTTC. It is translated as CASSQDQGSFDGYTF.